This entry lists 16 T cell receptor beta chains sequenced from one sample in a study of post-analysis software for immune sequencing data. Points from the study as a whole: In patients, four to six TRBV segments were more frequent than in controls, with TRBV5-6, TRBV5-1 and TRBV20-1 among them.

Libraries were made from TCR beta cDNA, and they carried unique molecular identifiers. TCRdb redid the calling of the PCR reads with MiXCR, one entry per CDR3 protein. This repertoire shows approximately 570,000 distinct CDR3 sequences, around 47% found once; its top ten account for around 1.7%. Antigens of these TCRs are unknown. What was sequenced was blood. The origin of the receptors is a girl aged 5 to 17 with multiple sclerosis.

The chain couples TRBV5-1 to TRBJ2-7, with 10 bases that match TRBD2. CDR3 length: 15 residues. Trimming took 1 base from V and 0 from J; bases not matched to a gene: 1. Germline V gene sequence: CDR1 SGHRS, CDR2 YFSETQ. The CDR3, as DNA: TGCGCCAGCAGCTTGTCTAGCGGGGGCTCCTACGAGCAGTACTTC. This translates into CASSLSSGGSYEQYF.

This clonotype turned up a few times. The rearrangement links TRBV6-1 to TRBJ2-1; a possible D gene is TRBD2 (5 bases). Per germline, CDR1 MNHNS and CDR2 SASEGT. The ends were cut back, 7 bases at V and 2 bases at J, with 9 bases in the middle. CDR3 length equals 13 residues. The CDR3 coding sequence is TGTGCCAGCAAGAATAGCGCCTACAATGAGCAGTTCTTC. This gives the protein CASKNSAYNEQFF.

With respect to this clonotype: At one boundary the junction diverges from the germline segment, which might be a read error. The chain uses TRBV27 and TRBJ2-5; 8 bases are shared with TRBD1. Germline V gene sequence: CDR1 MNHEY, CDR2 SMNVEV (reference sequence). This CDR3 is 15 amino acids long. CDR3 region: CASSVSGTGWETQYF. CDR3 nucleotides: TGTGCCAGCAGTGTATCGGGGACAGGATGGGAGACCCAGTACTTC.

V usage is TRBV7-2 and J usage is TRBJ1-5; no reliable D call. Trimming took 5 bases from V and 5 from J, leaving 10 bases between them. This CDR3 contains 13 residues. The germline V gene has CDR1 SGHTA and CDR2 FQGNSA. DNA of the CDR3: TGTGCCAGCAGCCCATGGGCAGATCAGCCCCAGCATTTT. Its translation: CASSPWADQPQHF.

This clonotype was picked up a small number of times. This chain connects TRBV11-2 to TRBJ2-5; weak D call: TRBD1 (5 bases). V lost 1 base, J lost 2 bases, and 11 bases lay in between. The germline V gene has CDR1 SGHAT and CDR2 FQNNGV. This CDR3 comprises 15 residues. The CDR3 sequence is CASSLGRRTQETQYF. The CDR3 nucleotides are TGTGCCAGCAGCTTAGGAAGACGGACACAAGAGACCCAGTACTTC.

This clonotype was recorded a few times. The chain recombines TRBV10-3 with TRBJ2-5; the D is unclear. Germline CDR1 is ENHRY and CDR2 is SYGVKD. This CDR3 has 12 amino acids. V dropped 6 bases and J dropped 11 bases, with 16 bases sitting between them. The CDR3 reads CAISRTGEVQYF. DNA for the CDR3: TGTGCCATCAGCCGAACGGGCGAGGTTCAGTACTTC.

The chain links TRBV28 to TRBJ2-4, with D maybe TRBD1 (6 bases). The J call may not be correct, given that the DNA end is closer to TRBJ2-7. The CDR3 runs to 15 residues. CDR1 and CDR2 from the germline V gene are MDHEN and SYDVKM. DNA of the CDR3: TGTGCCAGCAGTTTTACGGGCAGGGGAGCCTACGAGCAGTACTTC. Its translation: CASSFTGRGAYEQYF.

A few counts support this clonotype. The chain carries TRBV11-2 and TRBJ2-3; D remains ambiguous. V shed 1 base and J shed 1 base, with 9 bases lying between them. The germline V gene encodes CDR1 SGHAT and CDR2 FQNNGV. This CDR3 contains 15 residues. The CDR3 region has the DNA TGTGCCAGCAGCTTAGTCCTCCAGCGCACAGATACGCAGTATTTT. Protein product: CASSLVLQRTDTQYF.

The chain uses TRBV2 and TRBJ2-5; D is perhaps TRBD1 (6 bases). V shed 8 bases and J shed 5 bases, with 18 bases lying between them. CDR3 length: 14 amino acids. CDR1 SNHLY and CDR2 FYNNEI come from the germline V gene. CDR3 sequence reads: CASSGVSPFETQYF. CDR3 nucleotides: TGTGCCAGCTCAGGGGTGAGCCCTTTTGAGACCCAGTACTTC. Full variable domain (remainder filled in from reference TRBV2 and TRBJ2-5): EPEVTQTPSHQVTQMGQEVILRCVPISNHLYFYWYRQILGQKVEFLVSFYNNEISEKSEIFDDQFSVERPDGSNFTLKIRSTKLEDSAMYFCASSGVSPFETQYFGPGTRLLVL.

Only a few counts were recorded for this clonotype. This chain joins TRBV5-1 and TRBJ2-1; D gene unclear. Germline CDR1 SGHRS, CDR2 YFSETQ. The V end lost 4 bases, the J end lost 3 bases, and 14 bases lay between the germline ends. The CDR3 is 15 amino acids. CDR3 DNA: TGCGCCAGCAGCCCGGAAGGGAAGCTCTACAATGAGCAGTTCTTC. This translates into CASSPEGKLYNEQFF.

The V gene is TRBV10-3, the J gene TRBJ1-2; TRBD1 matches at 7 bases. The CDR3 is 14 residues long. The J segment lost 2 bases and the V segment lost 5 bases, leaving 5 bases of the junction unmatched. CDR1 is ENHRY, CDR2 SYGVKD, per germline. The CDR3 DNA reads TGTGCCATCAGTCTAGGGACAGAAAACTATGGCTACACCTTC. Translation gives CAISLGTENYGYTF.

This clonotype was counted at least ten times. The chain has TRBV10-3 and TRBJ1-2; a weak D match, TRBD1 (5 bases). The germline V gene encodes CDR1 ENHRY and CDR2 SYGVKD. CDR3 size: 14 residues. V lost 0 bases, J lost 4 bases, and 9 bases lay in between. CDR3 sequence (DNA): TGTGCCATCAGTGAGTCGTGGGGGAGCTATGGCTACACCTTC. Its protein is CAISESWGSYGYTF.

The chain recombines TRBV12-3 or TRBV12-4 with TRBJ2-3, with 14 positions matching TRBD2. The length of the CDR3 is 16 residues. The J segment lost 5 bases and the V segment lost 6 bases, leaving 7 bases of the junction unmatched. The CDR3 spells CASRETSGGAGDTQYF. CDR3 in DNA: TGTGCCAGCAGAGAGACTAGCGGGGGGGCCGGAGATACGCAGTATTTT.

V is TRBV5-1 and J is TRBJ2-1, with 7 bases matching TRBD1. J was trimmed by 9 bases and V by 1 base; bases with no gene match: 4. This CDR3 is 13 amino acids long. Germline V gene lookup returns CDR1 SGHRS and CDR2 YFSETQ. The CDR3 DNA reads as TGCGCCAGCAGCTTGAAACAGGGGCCTGAGCAGTTCTTC. This sequence encodes CASSLKQGPEQFF.

This chain links TRBV10-3 with TRBJ2-5; TRBD2 matches 8 bases. Germline CDR1 and CDR2: ENHRY and SYGVKD. There are 21 residues in the CDR3. V was pared by 0 bases and J by 1 base, with 19 bases of the junction left unmatched. CDR3 nucleotides: TGTGCCATCAGTGAGTCTCCCCAGGGTAGCGGGGTGCAGATCACCCAAGAGACCCAGTACTTC. As protein: CAISESPQGSGVQITQETQYF.

The CDR3 bases are TGCAGTGTACATAAGTCTAGCACAGATACGCAGTATTTT. Residues: CSVHKSSTDTQYF. The chain is built from TRBV20-1 and TRBJ2-3; D call uncertain. The CDR3 is 13 amino acids. Germline values: CDR1 DFQATT, CDR2 SNEGSKA (reference sequence). Trimming left V 7 bases short and J 0 bases short, with 11 bases between.